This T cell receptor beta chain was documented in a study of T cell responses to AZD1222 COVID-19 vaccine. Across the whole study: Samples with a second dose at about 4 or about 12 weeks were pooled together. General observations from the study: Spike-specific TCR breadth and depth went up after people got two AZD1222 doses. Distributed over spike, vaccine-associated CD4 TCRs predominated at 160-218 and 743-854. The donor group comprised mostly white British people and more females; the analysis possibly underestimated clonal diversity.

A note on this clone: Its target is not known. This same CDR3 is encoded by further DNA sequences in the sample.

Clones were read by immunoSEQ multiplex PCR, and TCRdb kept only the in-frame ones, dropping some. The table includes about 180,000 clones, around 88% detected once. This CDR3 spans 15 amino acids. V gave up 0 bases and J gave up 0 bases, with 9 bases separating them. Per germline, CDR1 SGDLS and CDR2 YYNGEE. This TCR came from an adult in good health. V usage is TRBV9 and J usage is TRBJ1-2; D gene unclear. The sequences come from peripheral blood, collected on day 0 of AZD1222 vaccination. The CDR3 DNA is TGTGCCAGCAGCGTAGGGGCAGCTACTAACTATGGCTACACCTTC. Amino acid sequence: CASSVGAATNYGYTF.